The 25 T cell receptor beta chains listed next were all sequenced from one sample in a study of neurological immune-mediated disorders. MiXCR, run by TCRdb on the 5' RACE reads, gives a single entry per CDR3 protein. The sample has around 70,000 distinct CDR3 sequences; under 5.5% are singletons. The sequenced sample was PBMCs. The receptor set was obtained from a woman in her seventies with multiple sclerosis.

This clonotype was observed at least ten times. This chain's CDR3 is CATSTRIGPETQYF. The CDR3 coding sequence is TGTGCCACCAGCACCCGAATTGGCCCCGAGACCCAGTACTTC. The rearrangement joins TRBV15 to TRBJ2-5; D is uncertain. There are 14 residues in the CDR3. In germline, CDR1 is LNHNV, CDR2 YYDKDF (reference sequence). V lost 4 bases, J lost 5 bases, and 14 bases lay in between.

This clonotype was observed at least ten times. The chain couples TRBV6-5 to TRBJ2-1, with 11 bases fitting TRBD2. Germline values: CDR1 MNHEY, CDR2 SVGAGI. This CDR3 spans 17 amino acids. Trimming took 0 bases from V and 9 from J; bases not matched to a gene: 10. CDR3 amino acids: CASSYSMSSGRRGEQFF. The CDR3 DNA reads as TGTGCCAGCAGTTACTCGATGTCTAGCGGGAGGAGGGGTGAGCAGTTCTTC.

The table lists this clonotype with many counts. The rearrangement uses TRBV6-5 and TRBJ1-4; TRBD1 matches 7 bases. The V and J ends lost 6 bases and 0 bases, in that order; junction bases with no gene match: 1. The CDR3 has 14 amino acids. Germline V gene sequence: CDR1 MNHEY, CDR2 SVGAGI. CDR3 in amino acids: CASRTGATNEKLFF. The CDR3 DNA follows: TGTGCCAGCAGAACAGGGGCAACTAATGAAAAACTGTTTTTT.

This clonotype has at least ten counts. The chain uses TRBV12-3 or TRBV12-4 and TRBJ2-3; D could derive from TRBD1 or TRBD2 (6 bases each). Trimming took 7 bases from V and 6 from J, leaving 14 bases between them. The CDR3 has 13 amino acids. The CDR3 bases are TGTGCCAGCACCATGTGGGGGGCGGATACGCAGTATTTT. This gives the protein CASTMWGADTQYF.

In its sample, this clonotype was seen many times. CDR3 bases: TGCGCCAGCAGCCAGGAAACAGGCTCTGGGGCCAACGTCCTGACTTTC. Amino acids: CASSQETGSGANVLTF. The V and J genes are TRBV4-3 and TRBJ2-6; TRBD1 might be the D (5 bases). The V end lost 3 bases, the J end lost 0 bases, and 9 bases lay between the germline ends. The CDR3 is made up of 16 amino acids. Per the germline V gene, CDR1 is LGHNA and CDR2 is YSLEER.

This clonotype was found many times. The J gene is TRBJ2-7, the V gene TRBV29-1; TRBD1 aligns across 8 bases. V shed 8 bases and J 0 bases; nucleotides not matched to a gene: 6. Germline CDR1 and CDR2: SQVTM and ANQGSEA. The length of the CDR3 is 13 residues. Here the CDR3 DNA reads TGCAGCACGGGGACAGGAAGCTCCTACGAGCAGTACTTC. Amino acid sequence: CSTGTGSSYEQYF.

This clonotype was detected ten times or more. The CDR3 ends on some other residue instead of the conserved phenylalanine or tryptophan, so this is likely a read error. The DNA is omitted, as the CDR3 cannot be located on it reliably, and the CDR3 follows TCRdb's listing. The chain combines TRBV5-5 with TRBJ2-3; the table gives TRBD2 as D, unverified against the DNA. The CDR3 comprises 9 residues, both ends counted. Germline V gene data show CDR1 as SGHKS and CDR2 as YYEKEE (reference sequence). CDR3 protein: CASSSTSSS.

This clonotype was picked up many times. The CDR3 DNA is TGTGCCATCAGTGAACCCGGGACAGCTGAAGCTTTCTTT. Translated, it gives CAISEPGTAEAFF. The chain is built from TRBV10-3 and TRBJ1-1; 7 bases agree with TRBD1. Germline V lookup: CDR1 ENHRY, CDR2 SYGVKD. CDR3 length equals 13 residues. The junction had 4 bases not matched to a gene; V was cut back by 3 bases and J by 6 bases.

The table lists this clonotype with many counts. This chain connects TRBV20-1 to TRBJ1-4; 9 bases line up with TRBD1. CDR3 size: 15 residues. Trimming cost V 7 bases and J 0 bases; bases outside gene matches: 6. In germline, CDR1 is DFQATT, CDR2 SNEGSKA (reference sequence). In DNA form, the CDR3 reads TGCAGTGGGACAGGGGCAACTGCAACTAATGAAAAACTGTTTTTT. Translating gives CSGTGATATNEKLFF.

This clonotype was picked up many times. This chain connects TRBV5-5 to TRBJ2-1, with D perhaps being TRBD1 or TRBD2 (6 bases each). The length of the CDR3 is 15 residues. V was clipped by 3 bases and J by 4 bases, with 14 bases between them. The V gene's germline CDR1 is SGHKS and CDR2 YYEKEE (reference sequence). In nucleotides, the CDR3 is TGTGCCAGCAGCTGGGAAGGGGGGTCGTACAATGAGCAGTTCTTC. Its translation is CASSWEGGSYNEQFF.

This clonotype occurred many times. In DNA, the CDR3 is TGTGCCAGCAGCTTACTAACAATGACTGAAGCTTTCTTT. It translates to CASSLLTMTEAFF. The chain has TRBV7-2 and TRBJ1-1; D gene ambiguous. Germline CDR1 and CDR2: SGHTA and FQGNSA. V shed 2 bases and J shed 5 bases, with 9 bases lying between them. The CDR3 is made up of 13 amino acids.

This clonotype was recorded many times. The rearrangement links TRBV5-1 to TRBJ2-1; D is ambiguous. Per the germline V gene, CDR1 is SGHRS and CDR2 is YFSETQ. There are 15 residues in the CDR3. V lost 4 bases and J 3 bases, leaving 14 bases between the germline ends. The CDR3 region has the DNA TGCGCCAGCAGCCGCATCCCTGAAAACTACAATGAGCAGTTCTTC. Translation: CASSRIPENYNEQFF.

This clonotype was seen at least ten times. The DNA for the CDR3 is TGTGCCAGCAGCCGGGGGGGAGGGGGAAGGGAGAACACTGAAGCTTTCTTT. Its protein is CASSRGGGGRENTEAFF. J is TRBJ1-1 and V is TRBV4-2; a weak D match, TRBD1 (6 bases). Germline V gives CDR1 LGHNA, CDR2 YNFKEQ. The CDR3 consists of 17 residues. Trimming took off 4 bases at V and 1 base at J, with 19 bases between the two ends.

This clonotype was detected many times. V gene TRBV2 combines with J gene TRBJ1-5, with TRBD1 as a possible D gene (5 bases). Germline lookup yields CDR1 SNHLY and CDR2 FYNNEI. V dropped 2 bases and J dropped 1 base, with 9 bases sitting between them. The CDR3 is made up of 15 amino acids. The CDR3 nucleotides are TGTGCCAGCAGTGAACAGGGAGGGAGCAATCAGCCCCAGCATTTT. Translation gives CASSEQGGSNQPQHF.

There are many counts of this clonotype. V is TRBV5-1 and J is TRBJ2-7, with 8 nucleotides matching TRBD1. The germline V gene has CDR1 SGHRS and CDR2 YFSETQ. The CDR3 runs to 16 residues. V lost 4 bases to trimming and J lost 1 base; unmatched junction nucleotides: 10. CDR3 DNA: TGCGCCAGCAGCGCGATACAGGGGGGAGCGTCCTACGAGCAGTACTTC. Residues: CASSAIQGGASYEQYF.

In its sample, this clonotype was seen a few times. Since a much larger clone is just one base distant, this may be a read error. V gene TRBV30 combines with J gene TRBJ1-6, with a tentative D call TRBD1 (5 bases). The CDR3 runs 12 residues. Germline V gene lookup returns CDR1 GTSNPN and CDR2 SVGIG (reference sequence). The CDR3: CAWSGGNSHLHF. The CDR3 bases are TGTGCCTGGAGTGGGGGCAATTCACACCTCCACTTT.

Only a few counts were recorded for this clonotype. DNA for the CDR3: TGTGCCAGCAGGTTAGGACTAGCTCCTAGCACAGATACGCAGTATTTT. This encodes CASRLGLAPSTDTQYF. The chain uses TRBV7-3 and TRBJ2-3; TRBD2 matches at 8 bases. Unmatched junction bases numbered 8, after V lost 6 bases and J lost 0 bases. Germline CDR1 reads SGHTA; CDR2 reads FQGTGA. The length of the CDR3 is 16 residues.

The rearrangement joins TRBV7-2 to TRBJ1-4, with 9 nucleotides matching TRBD1. The V and J ends lost 5 bases and 9 bases, in that order; junction bases with no gene match: 10. Germline assignment: CDR1 SGHTA and CDR2 FQGNSA. The CDR3 runs to 15 residues. CDR3 protein: CASSLIPGQGQKLFF. The CDR3 nucleotides are TGTGCCAGCAGCCTAATACCGGGACAGGGACAAAAACTGTTTTTT.

There are many counts of this clonotype. At one end the junction does not follow the germline gene, possibly because of a read error. V gene TRBV12-3 or TRBV12-4 combines with J gene TRBJ2-1; 13 nucleotides align to TRBD2. CDR3 length equals 15 residues. The CDR3 nucleotides are TGCGCCAGCAGCCCAGGACTAGCGGGAGTGAATGAGCAGTTCTTC. It is translated as CASSPGLAGVNEQFF.

Points on this clonotype: One end of the junction fails to match germline, which may point to a read error. The V and J genes are TRBV3-1 and TRBJ1-2; D remains unclear. Germline V CDR1 and CDR2: LGHDT, YNNKEL (reference sequence). The CDR3 sequence is 12 residues long. The CDR3 nucleotides are TGTGACAGCAGCAAAGATCGGATAGTTCCGAGCTTC. This sequence encodes CDSSKDRIVPSF. Supplemented by reference TRBV3-1 and TRBJ1-2, the full variable domain reads DTAVSQTPKYLVTQMGNDKSIKCEQNLGHDTMYWYKQDSKKFLKIMFSYNNKELIINETVPNRFSPKSPDKAHLNLHINSLELGDSAVYFCDSSKDRIVPSFGSGTRLTVV.

This clonotype was counted many times. CDR3 bases: TGTGCCAGCAGCTTGCCTGGAGCGGGAGGGCACAATGAGCAGTTCTTC. It yields the protein CASSLPGAGGHNEQFF. This chain uses TRBV5-6 with TRBJ2-1; 10 bases map to TRBD2. J gave up 5 bases and V 1 base, and 6 bases lay outside the gene matches. The germline gives CDR1 SGHDT, CDR2 YYEEEE. The CDR3 has 16 residues.

This clonotype showed up many times. The chain carries TRBV5-1 and TRBJ2-2; no reliable D call. The CDR3 covers 12 residues. V shed 4 bases and J shed 8 bases, with 9 bases lying between them. CDR1 is SGHRS and CDR2 is YFSETQ in the germline V gene. DNA for the CDR3: TGCGCCAGCAGCATGAATGCAGGGGAGCTGTTTTTT. Its translation is CASSMNAGELFF.

The V call is TRBV12-3 or TRBV12-4, the J call TRBJ2-3; D not resolved. Trimming removed 3 bases at V and 5 bases at J, with 6 bases between. This CDR3 has 12 amino acids. CDR3 in DNA: TGTGCCAGCAGTTTGCCCCTAGATACGCAGTATTTT. Translating it yields CASSLPLDTQYF.

In this sample, this clonotype turned up many times. The chain recombines TRBV20-1 with TRBJ2-1, with a possible D match to TRBD2 (6 bases). The V end lost 1 base, the J end lost 6 bases, and 13 bases lay between the germline ends. The CDR3 spans 14 residues. CDR1 is DFQATT and CDR2 is SNEGSKA in the germline V gene (reference sequence). CDR3 sequence: CSARAYGSGNEQFF. The CDR3 DNA reads TGCAGTGCTAGAGCATATGGTAGCGGCAATGAGCAGTTCTTC.

This clonotype has ten or more counts. The rearrangement joins TRBV5-6 to TRBJ2-3, with 9 bases fitting TRBD2. The V gene end was trimmed by 0 bases and the J gene end by 4 bases; junction bases not matched to a gene: 3. The CDR3 totals 15 residues. Germline CDR1 reads SGHDT; CDR2 reads YYEEEE. The CDR3: CASSLEREAADTQYF. DNA for the CDR3: TGTGCCAGCAGCTTGGAGCGGGAGGCCGCAGATACGCAGTATTTT.